What follows are 27 T cell receptor beta chains derived from one specimen sequenced in a study of T-cell memory formation after mild COVID-19. TCRdb reprocessed the 5' RACE reads via MiXCR and lists one record per CDR3 protein. The sample carries about 290,000 distinct CDR3 sequences, roughly 15% recorded once. The sequencing sample was made of PBMCs or a T cell subset sorted from them (not recorded which). These receptors originate from a man between 18 and 29 years old who had mild COVID-19 (a few samples of this study predate the infection). Cell type and time point are not known.

This clonotype showed up just a few times. The chain links TRBV4-1 to TRBJ1-2, with 7 bases fitting TRBD1. Trimming removed 3 bases from V and 5 bases from J; junction bases left unmatched: 6. Germline V lookup: CDR1 MGHRA, CDR2 YSYEKL. The CDR3 runs to 14 residues. The CDR3 region is CASSHGTASYGYTF. CDR3 bases: TGCGCCAGCAGCCACGGGACAGCTTCATATGGCTACACCTTC.

This clonotype was seen more than once but under ten times. J is TRBJ2-3 and V is TRBV3-1, with D perhaps matching TRBD1 (6 bases). The CDR3 sequence is 14 residues long. V was shortened by 3 bases and J by 9 bases, with 16 bases between the two germline ends. The V gene's germline CDR1 is LGHDT and CDR2 YNNKEL (reference sequence). The CDR3 here is CASSQITGTLTQYF. In nucleotides, the CDR3 is TGTGCCAGCAGCCAGATAACAGGGACCCTCACGCAGTATTTT.

This clonotype was seen ten or more times. V usage is TRBV5-6 and J usage is TRBJ1-2; D remains ambiguous. This CDR3 has 15 amino acids. V dropped 1 base and J dropped 2 bases, with 12 bases sitting between them. Germline V gene data show CDR1 as SGHDT and CDR2 as YYEEEE. In DNA form, the CDR3 reads TGTGCCAGCAGCTTGACTACGGGAACCAACTATGGCTACACCTTC. Translated, it gives CASSLTTGTNYGYTF. Supplemented by reference TRBV5-6 and TRBJ1-2, the full variable domain reads DAGVTQSPTHLIKTRGQQVTLRCSPKSGHDTVSWYQQALGQGPQFIFQYYEEEERQRGNFPDRFSGHQFPNYSSELNVNALLLGDSALYLCASSLTTGTNYGYTFGSGTRLTVV.

The V call is TRBV5-6, the J call TRBJ2-1, with D possibly TRBD2 on 6 matching bases. Germline values: CDR1 SGHDT, CDR2 YYEEEE. V was shortened by 7 bases and J by 0 bases, with 11 bases between the two germline ends. CDR3 length: 14 amino acids. In nucleotides, the CDR3 is TGTGCCAGCCGGGAGCAACGCTCCTACAATGAGCAGTTCTTC. It translates to CASREQRSYNEQFF.

This sequence joins TRBV29-1 and TRBJ1-1; TRBD1 matches at 7 bases. The V gene's germline CDR1 is SQVTM and CDR2 ANQGSEA. There are 11 residues in the CDR3. J lost 7 bases, V lost 5 bases, and 4 bases had no gene match. CDR3 nucleotide sequence: TGCAGCGTTACCAGGGACAGTGAAGCTTTCTTT. Translation gives CSVTRDSEAFF.

This clonotype was seen at least ten times. The chain joins TRBV12-3 or TRBV12-4 to TRBJ2-3; 11 bases line up with TRBD2. V trimming: 6 bases; J trimming: 2 bases; junction bases outside the gene matches: 4. The CDR3 sequence is 15 residues long. The CDR3 reads CASSFSGGATDTQYF. The DNA of the CDR3 is TGTGCCAGCAGCTTTAGCGGGGGGGCCACAGATACGCAGTATTTT.

The chain uses TRBV12-3 or TRBV12-4 and TRBJ2-7; TRBD1 matches at 10 bases. J lost 11 bases, V lost 8 bases, and 15 bases had no gene match. The CDR3 is 14 amino acids. CDR3 amino acids: CASRPGTGVVEKYF. In DNA form, the CDR3 reads TGTGCCAGCCGTCCCGGGACAGGGGTTGTAGAGAAGTACTTC.

The chain recombines TRBV5-1 with TRBJ1-2, with unresolved D. The CDR3 sequence is 15 residues long. Looked up from germline, CDR1 is SGHRS and CDR2 is YFSETQ. Trimming took off 1 base at V and 8 bases at J, with 18 bases between the two ends. CDR3 sequence reads: CASSLTFQPRSGYTF. The CDR3 DNA reads TGCGCCAGCAGCTTGACCTTCCAGCCCCGTAGCGGCTACACCTTC.

V is TRBV4-2 and J is TRBJ1-1, with D possibly being TRBD1 (6 bases). V lost 2 bases to trimming and J lost 8 bases, with 18 bases between them. The CDR3 covers 15 residues. Per germline, CDR1 LGHNA and CDR2 YNFKEQ. CDR3 protein: CASSQIGTISPEAFF. Here the CDR3 DNA reads TGTGCCAGCAGCCAAATCGGGACAATTTCCCCCGAAGCTTTCTTT.

This chain links TRBV15 with TRBJ2-7; tentative D call: TRBD1 (6 bases). The CDR3 extends over 13 amino acids. The germline gives CDR1 LNHNV, CDR2 YYDKDF (reference sequence). V was clipped by 1 base and J by 2 bases, with 6 bases between them. DNA for the CDR3: TGTGCCACCAGCAGAGGGGGGCCCTACGAGCAGTACGTC. Its translation: CATSRGGPYEQYV.

The chain carries TRBV2 and TRBJ2-1; 8 bases line up with TRBD2. This CDR3 comprises 14 residues. J lost 10 bases, V lost 3 bases, and 8 bases had no gene match. Germline V gene sequence: CDR1 SNHLY, CDR2 FYNNEI. The CDR3 protein is CASSDRAGVEEQFF. Here the CDR3 DNA reads TGTGCCAGCAGTGACCGAGCGGGGGTGGAGGAGCAGTTCTTC.

V and J are TRBV11-3 and TRBJ2-1; the D gene is possibly TRBD1 (6 bases). Germline values: CDR1 SGHNT, CDR2 YENEEA. The CDR3 length is 13 residues. V lost 4 bases to trimming and J lost 6 bases, with 10 bases between them. The CDR3 is CASSSLGGNEQFF. The DNA for the CDR3 is TGTGCCAGCAGCTCACTAGGGGGCAATGAGCAGTTCTTC.

The chain has TRBV28 and TRBJ2-7; D gene uncertain. The germline V and J ends were trimmed by 5 bases and 8 bases, with 13 bases remaining between them. The CDR3 has 12 residues. CDR1 and CDR2 from the germline V gene are MDHEN and SYDVKM. Here the CDR3 DNA reads TGTGCCAGCAGTCTCGGACCGGATAAGCAGTACTTC. Its translation: CASSLGPDKQYF. The variable domain in full, completed from reference TRBV28 and TRBJ2-7, reads DVKVTQSSRYLVKRTGEKVFLECVQDMDHENMFWYRQDPGLGLRLIYFSYDVKMKEKGDIPEGYSVSREKKERFSLILESASTNQTSMYLCASSLGPDKQYFGPGTRLTVT.

This clonotype was picked up a small number of times. The rearrangement links TRBV6-9 to TRBJ2-7, with TRBD1 as a possible D gene (5 bases). Germline V CDR1 and CDR2: MNHGY, SVAAGI. Deletions cut 6 bases from V and 2 bases from J, with 5 bases between. This CDR3 has 11 residues. The CDR3 here is CASRDTYEQYV. The CDR3 DNA reads TGTGCCAGCAGGGACACCTACGAGCAGTACGTC.

The V gene is TRBV4-3, the J gene TRBJ2-3; D remains ambiguous. In germline, CDR1 is LGHNA, CDR2 YSLEER. This CDR3 has 16 amino acids. V lost 1 base and J lost 1, with 12 bases in between. CDR3 loop: CASSQVRGGGTDTQYF. The CDR3 nucleotides are TGCGCCAGCAGCCAAGTCAGAGGTGGGGGCACAGATACGCAGTATTTT.

The CDR3 region is CASSLIGEQYF. The CDR3 DNA is TGTGCCAGCAGCTTAATCGGCGAGCAGTACTTC. V and J are TRBV7-2 and TRBJ2-7; D is uncertain. V was trimmed by 2 bases and J by 6 bases, leaving 5 bases between them. CDR3 length: 11 residues. Germline CDR1 is SGHTA and CDR2 is FQGNSA.

The genes are TRBV12-3 or TRBV12-4 and TRBJ2-3, with TRBD2 identical over 7 bases. The CDR3 totals 16 residues. V dropped 1 base and J dropped 2; count of bases not matched to a gene: 6. The CDR3 sequence: CASSLVVGGSTDTQYF. The CDR3 nucleotides read TGTGCCAGCAGTTTAGTGGTGGGGGGGTCCACAGATACGCAGTATTTT.

A few counts support this clonotype. This sequence joins TRBV3-1 and TRBJ2-3; D is possibly TRBD1 (5 bases). Germline loops: CDR1 LGHDT, CDR2 YNNKEL (reference sequence). This CDR3 is 13 amino acids long. Trimming stripped 0 bases from V and 10 bases from J, with 11 bases between. The CDR3 region is CASSQERRASQYF. For the CDR3, the DNA is TGTGCCAGCAGCCAAGAACGCAGGGCTTCGCAGTATTTT.

This chain's CDR3 is CASSLVAGVDTEAFF. CDR3 DNA: TGCGCCAGCAGCTTGGTGGCAGGGGTGGACACTGAAGCTTTCTTT. The V gene is TRBV5-1, the J gene TRBJ1-1; maybe TRBD1 (6 bases). Germline V gives CDR1 SGHRS, CDR2 YFSETQ. The CDR3 spans 15 residues. Trimming took 0 bases from V and 3 from J, leaving 12 bases between them.

The V call is TRBV9, the J call TRBJ2-4, with D possibly matching TRBD1 (5 bases). The CDR3 runs 15 residues. In germline, CDR1 is SGDLS, CDR2 YYNGEE. Trimming left V 0 bases short and J 3 bases short, with 10 bases between. CDR3 DNA sequence: TGTGCCAGCAGCGTAGGAGGTGACAGCAAAAACATTCAGTACTTC. It is translated as CASSVGGDSKNIQYF. Using reference TRBV9 and TRBJ2-4 for the parts outside the CDR3, the full variable domain is DSGVTQTPKHLITATGQRVTLRCSPRSGDLSVYWYQQSLDQGLQFLIQYYNGEERAKGNILERFSAQQFPDLHSELNLSSLELGDSALYFCASSVGGDSKNIQYFGAGTRLSVL.

The chain uses TRBV12-3 or TRBV12-4 and TRBJ2-3, with a tentative D call TRBD2 (7 bases). The CDR3 contains 15 residues. V was clipped by 6 bases and J by 4 bases, with 17 bases between them. CDR3 sequence reads: CASSTGGRGSDTQYF. The CDR3 bases are TGTGCCAGCAGCACCGGGGGGCGCGGGTCAGATACGCAGTATTTT.

This clonotype has ten or more counts. The chain uses TRBV20-1 and TRBJ2-5; tentative D call: TRBD2 (7 bases). V was clipped by 8 bases and J by 4 bases, with 14 bases between them. Germline lookup yields CDR1 DFQATT and CDR2 SNEGSKA (reference sequence). The CDR3 is 12 residues long. This CDR3 reads CSPKGGGETQYF. The CDR3 coding sequence is TGCAGTCCCAAAGGGGGGGGAGAGACCCAGTACTTC.

This clonotype showed up just a few times. The rearrangement links TRBV29-1 to TRBJ1-2, with D uncertain. Deletions cut 5 bases from V and 2 bases from J, with 15 bases between. The V gene's germline CDR1 is SQVTM and CDR2 ANQGSEA. The CDR3 contains 14 residues. The CDR3, as DNA: TGCAGCGTTCCTGTAGGGAGTGGGAACTATGGCTACACCTTC. Translation gives CSVPVGSGNYGYTF.

The genes are TRBV12-3 or TRBV12-4 and TRBJ1-1; 10 bases fit TRBD1. This CDR3 is 17 amino acids long. The trim removed 1 base at V and 4 bases at J, leaving 9 bases unmatched. CDR3 coding DNA: TGTGCCAGCAGTTTAGGGGCCGGACAGGGGGTGGCCACTGAAGCTTTCTTT. Translation: CASSLGAGQGVATEAFF.

This clonotype was observed a few times. This chain joins TRBV12-3 or TRBV12-4 and TRBJ2-1; 13 bases are shared with TRBD2. The J segment lost 8 bases and the V segment lost 8 bases, leaving 6 bases of the junction unmatched. This CDR3 contains 14 residues. CDR3 in DNA: TGTGCCAGCGCACTAGCGGGGGGGCCCGATGAGCAGTTCTTC. Translated: CASALAGGPDEQFF.

In its sample, this clonotype was seen many times. The chain carries TRBV7-2 and TRBJ1-3; 7 nucleotides agree with TRBD1. With V trimmed by 5 bases and J by 3 bases, 4 bases remained unmatched. Germline values: CDR1 SGHTA, CDR2 FQGNSA. CDR3 size: 14 residues. CDR3 amino acids: CASSITGDGNTIYF. The CDR3 nucleotides read TGTGCCAGCAGCATCACAGGGGATGGAAACACCATATATTTT. The full variable domain, in which reference TRBV7-2 and TRBJ1-3 provide the parts outside the CDR3, is GAGVSQSPSNKVTEKGKDVELRCDPISGHTALYWYRQSLGQGLEFLIYFQGNSAPDKSGLPSDRFSAERTGGSVSTLTIQRTQQEDSAVYLCASSITGDGNTIYFGEGSWLTVV.

The rearrangement joins TRBV15 to TRBJ1-1; TRBD1 might be the D (5 bases). The CDR3 loop spans 14 amino acids. Germline V lookup: CDR1 LNHNV, CDR2 YYDKDF (reference sequence). Deletions cut 1 base from V and 1 base from J, with 7 bases between. CDR3 protein: CATSRVQGNTEAFF. The CDR3 nucleotides read TGTGCCACCAGCAGAGTTCAGGGGAACACTGAAGCTTTCTTT.